The rows below give T cell receptor beta chains drawn from one sample of a study of cytomegalovirus exposure and HLA in healthy donors. The table came from immunoSEQ multiplex PCR; TCRdb's copy has only in-frame clones and leaves some out. The sample holds more than 95,000 clones, around 80% seen once. Input material: PBMCs. The source is a man aged 40-50 years in good health and CMV-seropositive. The CDR3 runs from the conserved cysteine through the conserved F or W. The D gene is left open where the match is weak.

v_gene,d_gene,j_gene,CDR3nt,CDR3aa
TRBV19,.,TRBJ2-1,TGTGCCAGTTCCCACGGGTGGGGAGTTGAGCAGTTCTTC,CASSHGWGVEQFF
TRBV27,TRBD1,TRBJ1-1,TGTGCCAGCAGTTTGGCAGGGGGAGGCACTGAAGCTTTCTTT,CASSLAGGGTEAFF
TRBV25-1,.,TRBJ1-1,TGTGCCAGCAGTCCCTGGACTGGTACTGAAGCTTTCTTT,CASSPWTGTEAFF
TRBV5-4,.,TRBJ2-7,TGTGCCAGCAGCTTCATACCGGGAAGTACCTACGAGCAGTACTTC,CASSFIPGSTYEQYF
TRBV6-5,.,TRBJ1-3,TGTGCCAGCAGTGGACAGCCCTCTGGAAACACCATATATTTT,CASSGQPSGNTIYF
TRBV2,TRBD1,TRBJ2-1,TGTGCCAGCAGTGAGGGACAGAGCTCCTACAATGAGCAGTTCTTC,CASSEGQSSYNEQFF
TRBV4-2,TRBD1,TRBJ1-2,TGTGCCAGCAGCCAAGCCCGCCGGGGGGGACAGGGTCTCTATGGCTACACCTTC,CASSQARRGGQGLYGYTF
TRBV7-9,TRBD1,TRBJ1-1,TGTGCCAGCAGCCGCGGGACAGGTGAAGCTTTCTTT,CASSRGTGEAFF
TRBV5-4,TRBD2,TRBJ2-7,TGTGCCAGCAGCCCGGGGACTAGTGAGGTGGGCGAGCAGTACTTC,CASSPGTSEVGEQYF
TRBV28,TRBD1,TRBJ1-1,TGTGCCAGCAGTTCCTCGACAGGGTGGGAGTGCACTGAAGCTTTCTTT,CASSSSTGWECTEAFF
TRBV2,TRBD1,TRBJ2-7,TGTGCCAGCAGGCAGGGGGCGCGGGGCTACGAGCAGTACTTC,CASRQGARGYEQYF
TRBV4-2,TRBD2,TRBJ2-3,TGTGCCAGCAGCCAAGCCCTAGCGGGGGGTTACACAGATACGCAGTATTTT,CASSQALAGGYTDTQYF